These 5 T cell receptor beta chains came from one sample sequenced in a study of T cell changes during pregnancy in multiple sclerosis. The protocol was immunoSEQ multiplex PCR, while the TCRdb copy is restricted to in-frame clones and leaves out a portion. The profile shows 35,000 to 45,000 clones, 85% to 90% of them singletons. The source material was CD4+ T cells from peripheral blood mononuclear cells, sampled in the first trimester of pregnancy. These receptors were obtained from a female donor with multiple sclerosis, enrolled in a pregnancy study.

CDR3 coding DNA: TGTGCCAGTAGTCTCATTCCGGGACTAGCCCGCAATGAGCAGTTCTTC. It specifies CASSLIPGLARNEQFF. This chain uses TRBV19 with TRBJ2-1; 9 bases are a match to TRBD2. Germline V gene sequence: CDR1 LNHDA, CDR2 SQIVND (reference sequence). This CDR3 region has 16 residues. V trimming: 5 bases; J trimming: 6 bases; junction bases outside the gene matches: 11.

The V call is TRBV5-1, the J call TRBJ1-1; possibly TRBD1 for D (5 bases). The CDR3 totals 14 residues. Germline V gene lookup returns CDR1 SGHRS and CDR2 YFSETQ. The ends were cut back, 4 bases at V and 1 base at J, with 11 bases in the middle. CDR3: CASSREGKNTEAFF. The CDR3, as DNA: TGCGCCAGCAGCAGGGAGGGGAAGAACACTGAAGCTTTCTTT.

The gene calls are TRBV18 and TRBJ1-1, with TRBD1 as a possible D gene (5 bases). V was clipped by 3 bases and J by 4 bases, with 15 bases between them. The length of the CDR3 is 15 residues. The germline V gene encodes CDR1 KGHSH and CDR2 LQKENI. CDR3 amino acids: CASSPLGQGSTEAFF. In nucleotides, the CDR3 is TGTGCCAGCTCACCGCTCGGGCAGGGAAGCACTGAAGCTTTCTTT.

The chain joins TRBV4-2 to TRBJ2-7; D may be TRBD2 (7 bases). The CDR3 extends over 15 amino acids. Germline V lookup: CDR1 LGHNA, CDR2 YNFKEQ. V was cut by 6 bases and J by 1 base, with 16 bases left in between. CDR3 in DNA: TGTGCCAGCAGTCGAACTAAGGGGGGGTCCTACGAGCAGTACTTC. It translates to CASSRTKGGSYEQYF.

V is TRBV9 and J is TRBJ1-2, with 9 bases identical to TRBD1. Germline V gives CDR1 SGDLS, CDR2 YYNGEE. The CDR3 totals 15 residues. The V segment lost 2 bases and the J segment 5 bases; nucleotides outside the gene matches: 7. DNA of the CDR3: TGTGCCAGCAGCGTCGATGGGACAGGGACTTATGGCTACACCTTC. It encodes CASSVDGTGTYGYTF.